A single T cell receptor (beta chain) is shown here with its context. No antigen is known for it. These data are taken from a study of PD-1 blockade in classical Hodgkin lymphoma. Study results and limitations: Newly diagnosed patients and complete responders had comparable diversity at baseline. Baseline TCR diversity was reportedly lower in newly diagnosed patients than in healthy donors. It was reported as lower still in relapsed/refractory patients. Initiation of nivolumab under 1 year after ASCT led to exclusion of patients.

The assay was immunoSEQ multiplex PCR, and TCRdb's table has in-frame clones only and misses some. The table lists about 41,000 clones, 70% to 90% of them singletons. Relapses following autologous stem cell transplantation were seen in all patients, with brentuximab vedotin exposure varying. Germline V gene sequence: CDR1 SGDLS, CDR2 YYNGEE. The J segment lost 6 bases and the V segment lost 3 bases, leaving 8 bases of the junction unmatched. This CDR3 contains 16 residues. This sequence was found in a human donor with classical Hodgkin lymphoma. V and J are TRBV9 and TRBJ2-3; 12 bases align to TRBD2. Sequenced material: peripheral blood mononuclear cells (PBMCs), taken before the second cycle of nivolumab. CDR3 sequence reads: CASSGLLAGGTDTQYF. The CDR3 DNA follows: TGTGCCAGCAGCGGACTTCTAGCGGGAGGGACGGATACGCAGTATTTT. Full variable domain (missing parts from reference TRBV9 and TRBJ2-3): DSGVTQTPKHLITATGQRVTLRCSPRSGDLSVYWYQQSLDQGLQFLIQYYNGEERAKGNILERFSAQQFPDLHSELNLSSLELGDSALYFCASSGLLAGGTDTQYFGPGTRLTVL.